The rows below give T cell receptor beta chains drawn from one sample of a study of OX40 agonist ivuxolimab in advanced cancers. The data were produced by immunoSEQ multiplex PCR, yet TCRdb's version contains in-frame clones alone and is incomplete. The profile shows about 50,000 clones, 84% of them singletons. Sequencing used CD4+ or CD8+ T cells sorted from blood, obtained in a trial of the OX40 agonist ivuxolimab. These receptors all stem from an adult with an advanced solid tumor such as melanoma, head and neck, liver or kidney cancer. Both conserved end residues are part of each CDR3. A D gene is named only where the DNA matches it firmly. Size is stated for part of the rows, as once, few or many counts, or as a class when the clone is expanded.

TGTGCTAGCGGGCATCGCTACGAGCAGTACTTC,CASGHRYEQYF,TRBJ2-7,TRBD2,TRBV28,-
TGTGCCAGTAGTATAGGGGGAACCCCCGGGGAGCTGTTTTTT,CASSIGGTPGELFF,TRBJ2-2,-,TRBV19,-
TGTGCCAGCAGCTTTGCGGGTAACATAAACACTGAAGCTTTCTTT,CASSFAGNINTEAFF,TRBJ1-1,-,TRBV12-1,-
TGTGCCAGCTCTACCCGGACAGCGAACACTGAAGCTTTCTTT,CASSTRTANTEAFF,TRBJ1-1,-,TRBV18,-
TGTGCCAGCAGCCAAGATCTTTACAGGACCTCCTACGAGCAGTACTTC,CASSQDLYRTSYEQYF,TRBJ2-7,-,TRBV4-2,-
TGCGCCAGCAGTACTAGCGGGAGCTCCTACAATGAGCAGTTCTTC,CASSTSGSSYNEQFF,TRBJ2-1,TRBD2,TRBV5-1,-
TGCGCCAGCAGCTTGGCCGTTGGACAGGGGGTCGGAGCTTTCTTT,CASSLAVGQGVGAFF,TRBJ1-1,TRBD1,TRBV5-1,-
TGCGCCAGCAGTATACTATACACCGGGGAGCTGTTTTTT,CASSILYTGELFF,TRBJ2-2,-,TRBV5-1,-
TGTGCCAGCAGTGTGGGACAGGGTCAGAGCACAGATACGCAGTATTTT,CASSVGQGQSTDTQYF,TRBJ2-3,TRBD1,TRBV2,-
TGCGCCAGCAGACCGGCGGGGGGCTTAGAGACCCAGTACTTC,CASRPAGGLETQYF,TRBJ2-5,TRBD2,TRBV5-1,-
TGTGCCTGGAGACTAGCGGGAGGGCCAAATGAGCAGTTCTTC,CAWRLAGGPNEQFF,TRBJ2-1,TRBD2,TRBV30,-
TGTGCCAGTACCCCAGGACTAGCGGGGGTTGGCGAGCAGTACTTC,CASTPGLAGVGEQYF,TRBJ2-7,TRBD2,TRBV19,-
TGTGCCAGCAGTTTACAGGGATACATTCAGTACTTC,CASSLQGYIQYF,TRBJ2-4,-,TRBV28,-
TGTGCCAGCAGCCCGGACAGGGGAGGGGCCCGGGGCTACACCTTC,CASSPDRGGARGYTF,TRBJ1-2,TRBD1,TRBV5-6,-
TGTGCCAGCAGCCCTCGGACAGGGAACACTGAAGCTTTCTTT,CASSPRTGNTEAFF,TRBJ1-1,TRBD1,TRBV6-5,few
TGTGCCTGGAGTGAAGAGTTGGGTGAGCAGTTCTTC,CAWSEELGEQFF,TRBJ2-1,-,TRBV30,once
TGTGCCAGCAGCTCTCTAGCGGGGGGGCCGAGTTCAAATGTCGGGGAGCTGTTTTTT,CASSSLAGGPSSNVGELFF,TRBJ2-2,TRBD2,TRBV13,-
TGTGCCAGCAGCGTCGGGGGACAGCAGAACACTGAAGCTTTCTTT,CASSVGGQQNTEAFF,TRBJ1-1,TRBD1,TRBV9,-
TGTGCCAGTAGTATAATCGGACAAACAACAACTAATGAAAAACTGTTTTTT,CASSIIGQTTTNEKLFF,TRBJ1-4,-,TRBV19,-
TGTGCCAGTACAAAACAGGGGCCCTCCGGGGAAAAACTGTTTTTT,CASTKQGPSGEKLFF,TRBJ1-4,TRBD1,TRBV19,-
TGTGCCAGCAGTGTACGTTCTAGCGCGGCAAACAATGAGCAGTTCTTC,CASSVRSSAANNEQFF,TRBJ2-1,-,TRBV6-1,-
TGTGCCAGCAGCAGCAACCCGACAGTCCCCTGGGGAGCTTTCTTT,CASSSNPTVPWGAFF,TRBJ1-1,-,TRBV7-3,-
TGTGCCAGCAGTAAAGTTAGGCGGGGTGAGGATGGCTACACCTTC,CASSKVRRGEDGYTF,TRBJ1-2,-,TRBV2,-
TGCAGTGCAGAGTCCAAAAACATTCAGTACTTC,CSAESKNIQYF,TRBJ2-4,-,TRBV20-1,few
TGTGCCAGCAGACTAGCGGGAGTGGGCACCGGGGAGCTGTTTTTT,CASRLAGVGTGELFF,TRBJ2-2,TRBD2,TRBV27,-
TGTGCCAGCAGCTTTGGCTACGAGCAGTACTTC,CASSFGYEQYF,TRBJ2-7,-,TRBV5-4,-
TGTGCCAGCAGGGGATCTAGCGGAGGAAGCACAGATACGCAGTATTTT,CASRGSSGGSTDTQYF,TRBJ2-3,TRBD2,TRBV5-4,once
TGCGCCAGCACCCCGAAGGGCGGGAAAGCGGGAGGGTCCTACAATGAGCAGTTCTTC,CASTPKGGKAGGSYNEQFF,TRBJ2-1,TRBD2,TRBV4-1,-
TGTGCCAGCAGACCCAAGGGGGGTGACACTGAAGCTTTCTTT,CASRPKGGDTEAFF,TRBJ1-1,-,TRBV13,few
TGTGCCAACTCCCCCCCGGGGGAAAGCTCCTACGAGCAGTACTTC,CANSPPGESSYEQYF,TRBJ2-7,-,TRBV2,-
TGTGCCAGCAGCTCGGGACAGGGGTGCACTGAAGCTTTCTTT,CASSSGQGCTEAFF,TRBJ1-1,-,TRBV21-1,few
TGTGCCAGCTCGTCCCGCTTGAATGAGCAGTTCTTC,CASSSRLNEQFF,TRBJ2-1,-,TRBV18,-
TGTGCCAGCAGCTTGGCCCCGAACACTGAAGCTTTCTTT,CASSLAPNTEAFF,TRBJ1-1,-,TRBV5-6,-
TGTGCCAGCAGCCAACAAGCGGGAGTCTTGGGCTACGAGCAGTACTTC,CASSQQAGVLGYEQYF,TRBJ2-7,TRBD2,TRBV4-2,-
TGTGCCAGCAGCTCCGCGGCTTATCAGCCCCAGCATTTT,CASSSAAYQPQHF,TRBJ1-5,-,TRBV6-5,once
TGTGCCAGCAGCTTACACTCTGGGGCCAACGTCCTGACTTTC,CASSLHSGANVLTF,TRBJ2-6,-,TRBV27,-
TGTGCCAGCAGCCGGGGACAACAAGAGACCCAGTACTTC,CASSRGQQETQYF,TRBJ2-5,-,TRBV7-9,-
TGTGCCAGTAGTCCCCAGGGGGGTCTAGAAGCTTTCTTT,CASSPQGGLEAFF,TRBJ1-1,TRBD1,TRBV19,-
TGTGCCAGCAGTTTATTCGCGGGAGTCACCCCTAACGACTACGAGCAGTACTTC,CASSLFAGVTPNDYEQYF,TRBJ2-7,TRBD2,TRBV28,-
TGTGCCTGGAGTGACCTTAACTATGGCTACACCTTC,CAWSDLNYGYTF,TRBJ1-2,-,TRBV30,once
TGTGCCAGCAGCTTAGGGTTTCTTCCCGGGGAGCTGTTTTTT,CASSLGFLPGELFF,TRBJ2-2,-,TRBV7-2,-
TGTGCCAGCAGTTTAGGCCCCTCGGGACCGGTTAACTCTGGAAACACCATATATTTT,CASSLGPSGPVNSGNTIYF,TRBJ1-3,-,TRBV28,-
TGTGCCAGCATCGAGGGAGGGTATTCACCCCTCCACTTT,CASIEGGYSPLHF,TRBJ1-6,-,TRBV2,few
TGTGCCAGCAGCCAATCAAACGAGCAGTACTTC,CASSQSNEQYF,TRBJ2-7,-,TRBV14,-
TGTGCCAGCTCACCTACCCCCAGGGGCGTTGGAAACACCATATATTTT,CASSPTPRGVGNTIYF,TRBJ1-3,-,TRBV18,-
TGTGCCTGGAAGGGCCGGACAGGGGATTGGGGGCCCCTCCACTTT,CAWKGRTGDWGPLHF,TRBJ1-6,TRBD1,TRBV30,-
TGTGCCAGCGCCTGGACTAGCGGGAAGTGGGAGCAGTACTTC,CASAWTSGKWEQYF,TRBJ2-7,TRBD2,TRBV6-1,-
TGTGCCAGCAGCGTAGGAAAGGGTCCTAGCACAGATACGCAGTATTTT,CASSVGKGPSTDTQYF,TRBJ2-3,-,TRBV9,-